This TCR beta chain was retrieved from a study of beta chain features in type 1 diabetes. Study at large: Taken together, all samples contributed around 100 million examined sorted cells. Study-wide results and caveats: When Type 1 diabetes patients were examined, their TCRB CDR3s proved moderately but significantly shorter in all four CD4+ subsets.

Sequenced material consisted of expressed TCRB transcripts (all of the isolated RNA was reverse transcribed). TCRdb keeps only in-frame clones here, not all; method: immunoSEQ multiplex PCR. The sample lists hundreds of thousands of clones, 13% seen once, with 0.022% in the top ten. Trimming removed 4 bases at V and 3 bases at J, with 13 bases between. Germline V gene lookup returns CDR1 SGHRS and CDR2 YFSETQ. The CDR3 has 14 amino acids. Notes on this clone: Antigen unknown.

The specimen was naive CD4+ T cells from blood. The chain uses TRBV5-1 and TRBJ1-1, with a tentative D call TRBD1 (5 bases). The sequence was obtained from a young man with type 1 diabetes. The CDR3 nucleotides are TGCGCCAGCAGCGCACAGATGGGGGACACTGAAGCTTTCTTT. Translation gives CASSAQMGDTEAFF.